This paragraph reports one T cell receptor beta chain. What antigen it recognizes has not been identified. Qualities for individual bases were not recorded, and no much larger clone is one base off. This entry is derived from a study of OX40 agonist ivuxolimab in advanced cancers. Concerning the study at large: Ivuxolimab was an agonistic, fully human IgG2 monoclonal antibody directed against OX40 (CD134), a costimulatory receptor. The paper reports the monotherapy dose-escalation portion (N of about 52 patients) of the phase I ivuxolimab trial. Of the roughly 51 dose-escalation patients, hepatocellular carcinoma was present in some 19, melanoma in roughly 15, renal cell carcinoma in 9 and head and neck cancer in 9. Peripheral TCRbeta sequencing aimed to test whether ivuxolimab altered TCR sequence diversity and caused clonal T-cell expansion. Partial responses occurred in three dose-escalation patients, of whom one had hepatocellular carcinoma and two had cutaneous melanoma. Intravenous ivuxolimab was administered to patients every 2 weeks at six dose levels: 0.01, 0.1, 0.3, 1.5, 3 and 10 mg/kg. In the dose-escalation cohort, around four fifths of patients were male, and the mean age was around 60 years with a range of about 20 to 80. Prior anti-PD-1, anti-PD-L1 or anti-CTLA-4 therapy was permitted, and about two fifths of dose-escalation patients had received checkpoint inhibitors. The study at large found these results: At doses of 0.1 to 3.0 mg/kg, clonal expansion of both CD4+ and CD8+ blood T cells was observed from baseline to week 6. Antigen specificity was not determined for the clonally expanded peripheral T cells. In the 0.1-3.0 mg/kg groups, partial responders had among the lowest normalized peripheral clonal expansion, particularly in CD8+ T cells. After ivuxolimab, CD8+ T cells had more expanded clones than CD4+ T cells on average. Low levels of normalized T-cell clonal expansion were also seen in some patients who did not respond.

The trial excluded patients who had a history of autoimmune disease or were on systemic immunosuppression. In every dose cohort, peripheral blood was drawn for TCR sequencing at baseline, cycle 4 day 1, and cycle 7 day 1. Samples were obtained from an open-label, multicenter, first-in-human phase I dose-escalation trial of ivuxolimab. The trial enrolled adults with locally advanced or metastatic head and neck squamous cell, hepatocellular, melanoma or renal cell carcinoma. Before TCR sequencing, CD4+ T cells and CD8+ T cells from peripheral blood were sorted into separate populations. Genomic DNA was extracted from sorted cells for sequencing of the TCRbeta CDR3 region. TCRbeta CDR3 regions were sequenced using the immunoSEQ Assay. Sourced from immuneACCESS, this table was stored by TCRdb with only in-frame sequences that have V and J called. A share of the clones is absent; for the studies checked, an unresolved V gene accounts for under half, and the remainder has no known explanation. A total of about 37,000 clones appear in this sample, 87% of them only once. 15% to 20% of the sample goes to the ten largest clones.

In the germline V gene, CDR1 corresponds to SGHVS and CDR2 to FNYEAQ. V gives up 0 bases and J gives up 5 bases, and the segment between their germline ends measures 13 bases. Its CDR3 holds 15 amino acids, cysteine through phenylalanine. The only DNA kept is the CDR3, 45 bases in frame from the first base. The sample consisted of CD4+ or CD8+ T cells sorted from blood, taken in a trial of the OX40 agonist ivuxolimab. The sequence was collected from an adult with an advanced solid tumor such as melanoma, head and neck, liver or kidney cancer. Recombination connected TRBV7-6 to TRBJ1-1; no D gene is confidently identified. Here is the DNA: TGTGCCAGCAGCTTAGCGGCGTCTGGTCAAACTGAAGCTTTCTTT. It translates as CASSLAASGQTEAFF.